This passage covers 17 T cell receptor beta chains from one sample sequenced in a study of T cell changes during pregnancy in multiple sclerosis. The assay was immunoSEQ multiplex PCR, and TCRdb's table has in-frame clones only and misses some. This sample has approximately 51,000 clones, with roughly 94% found just once. The specimen comprised CD4+ T cells from peripheral blood mononuclear cells, sampled in the second trimester of pregnancy. Every receptor here comes from a female donor with multiple sclerosis, enrolled in a pregnancy study.

This clone showed up just once. This chain connects TRBV2 to TRBJ1-1; the D gene is possibly TRBD1 (5 bases). The V end lost 10 bases, the J end lost 3 bases, and 12 bases lay between the germline ends. The CDR3 length is 12 residues. The germline gives CDR1 SNHLY, CDR2 FYNNEI. CDR3 region: CATTWGDTEAFF. In DNA, the CDR3 is TGTGCCACCACATGGGGGGACACTGAAGCTTTCTTT. The complete variable domain, with remaining parts taken from reference TRBV2 and TRBJ1-1, reads EPEVTQTPSHQVTQMGQEVILRCVPISNHLYFYWYRQILGQKVEFLVSFYNNEISEKSEIFDDQFSVERPDGSNFTLKIRSTKLEDSAMYFCATTWGDTEAFFGQGTRLTVV.

This chain links TRBV5-6 with TRBJ2-7, with 12 bases aligning to TRBD1. Germline CDR1 is SGHDT and CDR2 is YYEEEE. The CDR3 has 15 amino acids. V lost 4 bases and J lost 7; bases outside the gene matches: 9. The CDR3 coding sequence is TGTGCCAGCAGCCCCGGGACAGGGGGCCTGGGGGAGCAGTACTTC. It encodes CASSPGTGGLGEQYF. Combining the CDR3 with reference TRBV5-6 and TRBJ2-7 gives the whole variable domain DAGVTQSPTHLIKTRGQQVTLRCSPKSGHDTVSWYQQALGQGPQFIFQYYEEEERQRGNFPDRFSGHQFPNYSSELNVNALLLGDSALYLCASSPGTGGLGEQYFGPGTRLTVT.

This clone was seen just once. The chain joins TRBV18 to TRBJ2-5, with TRBD2 as a possible D gene (6 bases). Looked up from germline, CDR1 is KGHSH and CDR2 is LQKENI. Trimming took off 1 base at V and 4 bases at J, with 13 bases between the two ends. This CDR3 comprises 15 residues. For the CDR3, the DNA is TGTGCCAGCTCACCACTAGCGGCTCCTCGAGAGACCCAGTACTTC. Protein: CASSPLAAPRETQYF.

The chain carries TRBV4-3 and TRBJ1-2; 11 nucleotides line up with TRBD1. There are 15 residues in the CDR3. J was trimmed by 7 bases and V by 3 bases; bases with no gene match: 7. Germline V lookup: CDR1 LGHNA, CDR2 YSLEER. CDR3 DNA: TGCGCCAGCAGCCACGGACAGGGGGCGGTTGGTGGCTACACCTTC. This translates into CASSHGQGAVGGYTF.

The gene calls are TRBV7-2 and TRBJ2-1, with D maybe TRBD2 (5 bases). V shed 5 bases and J shed 8 bases, with 10 bases lying between them. This CDR3 spans 12 amino acids. CDR1 is SGHTA, CDR2 FQGNSA, per germline. This CDR3 is CASSPGSDEQFF. The CDR3 coding sequence is TGTGCCAGCAGCCCCGGTAGCGATGAGCAGTTCTTC.

The V and J genes are TRBV5-1 and TRBJ1-2; tentatively, D is TRBD1 (5 bases). The CDR3 contains 13 residues. The germline CDR1 and CDR2 sequences are SGHRS and YFSETQ. V lost 0 bases, J lost 4 bases, and 7 bases lay in between. CDR3 DNA: TGCGCCAGCAGCTTGGAGACAGTCTATGGCTACACCTTC. It translates to CASSLETVYGYTF.

This clone occurred a few times. This chain joins TRBV2 and TRBJ2-4; 13 bases align to TRBD2. The CDR3 totals 16 residues. The germline gives CDR1 SNHLY, CDR2 FYNNEI. The J segment lost 6 bases and the V segment lost 4 bases, leaving 6 bases of the junction unmatched. The CDR3 loop reads CASSGGLAGALNIQYF. DNA for the CDR3: TGTGCCAGCAGTGGAGGACTAGCGGGGGCCCTAAACATTCAGTACTTC.

This chain uses TRBV15 with TRBJ1-1; D possibly corresponds to TRBD1 (6 bases). Germline CDR1 and CDR2: LNHNV and YYDKDF (reference sequence). The CDR3 spans 17 residues. V was pared by 0 bases and J by 2 bases, with 16 bases between. CDR3 bases: TGTGCCACCAGCAGAGAAGCAGCAGGGGCCCATAACACTGAAGCTTTCTTT. Translated, it gives CATSREAAGAHNTEAFF.

The rearrangement uses TRBV12-5 and TRBJ2-7; no clear D gene. Germline CDR1 is LGHNT and CDR2 is FRNRAP. Trimming took 0 bases from V and 5 from J, leaving 17 bases between them. The CDR3 loop spans 16 amino acids. The CDR3 is CASGLVIGVLPNEQYF. The CDR3 nucleotides are TGTGCTAGTGGTTTGGTAATTGGAGTTCTTCCCAACGAGCAGTACTTC.

The gene calls are TRBV7-2 and TRBJ1-5; TRBD1 might be the D (5 bases). Germline V gene lookup returns CDR1 SGHTA and CDR2 FQGNSA. Trimming stripped 6 bases from V and 4 bases from J, with 16 bases between. This CDR3 spans 15 amino acids. This chain's CDR3 is CASRTTGGINQPQHF. DNA of the CDR3: TGTGCCAGCAGAACCACCGGGGGGATTAATCAGCCCCAGCATTTT.

The chain has TRBV5-4 and TRBJ1-2, with D possibly TRBD1 on 5 matching bases. Germline CDR1 and CDR2: SGHNT and YYREEE (reference sequence). The CDR3 sequence is 13 residues long. Trimming left V 4 bases short and J 8 bases short, with 15 bases between. The CDR3 here is CASSRARVEGYTF. The CDR3 DNA reads as TGTGCCAGCAGCCGGGCCAGGGTTGAGGGCTACACCTTC.

V gene TRBV7-2 combines with J gene TRBJ2-1; 11 bases agree with TRBD2. This CDR3 has 17 residues. CDR1 SGHTA and CDR2 FQGNSA come from the germline V gene. Trimming removed 6 bases from V and 3 bases from J; junction bases left unmatched: 10. CDR3 sequence: CASSREVAGGLYNEQFF. DNA of the CDR3: TGTGCCAGCAGTCGCGAAGTAGCGGGGGGGCTCTACAATGAGCAGTTCTTC.

The CDR3 is CSVGQGIAKNIQYF. The CDR3, as DNA: TGCAGCGTTGGACAGGGGATAGCCAAAAACATTCAGTACTTC. The rearrangement uses TRBV29-1 and TRBJ2-4, with 8 bases identical to TRBD1. Trimming took 4 bases from V and 0 from J; bases not matched to a gene: 2. Germline-derived CDR1 and CDR2 are SQVTM and ANQGSEA. The CDR3 has 14 amino acids.

V is TRBV19 and J is TRBJ1-2; D possibly corresponds to TRBD1 (6 bases). This CDR3 has 16 residues. Germline V CDR1 and CDR2: LNHDA, SQIVND (reference sequence). With 2 bases removed from V and 2 bases from J, the gap between germline ends came to 15 bases. The CDR3 reads CASSITRGGPNYGYTF. The CDR3 DNA is TGTGCCAGTAGTATAACGAGGGGGGGACCGAACTATGGCTACACCTTC.

The CDR3 region has the DNA TGCAGCGTGGCGGGACGGATGAACACTGAAGCTTTCTTT. It encodes CSVAGRMNTEAFF. V usage is TRBV29-1 and J usage is TRBJ1-1, with TRBD1 as a possible D gene (5 bases). Germline V gives CDR1 SQVTM, CDR2 ANQGSEA. Deletions cut 6 bases from V and 0 bases from J, with 11 bases between. This CDR3 is built from 13 residues.

The rearrangement joins TRBV7-9 to TRBJ2-5, with 7 bases fitting TRBD1. V lost 5 bases and J lost 4; bases outside the gene matches: 13. Germline loops: CDR1 SEHNR, CDR2 FQNEAQ (reference sequence). The CDR3 runs to 16 residues. The DNA of the CDR3 is TGTGCCAGCAGCGAAAAAGGGGGCCGGGGTCGAGAGACCCAGTACTTC. As protein: CASSEKGGRGRETQYF. The complete variable domain, with remaining parts taken from reference TRBV7-9 and TRBJ2-5, reads DTGVSQNPRHKITKRGQNVTFRCDPISEHNRLYWYRQTLGQGPEFLTYFQNEAQLEKSRLLSDRFSAERPKGSFSTLEIQRTEQGDSAMYLCASSEKGGRGRETQYFGPGTRLLVL.

The V call is TRBV12-5, the J call TRBJ2-5; possibly TRBD2 for D (5 bases). The CDR3 covers 14 residues. CDR1 and CDR2 (germline): LGHNT, FRNRAP. Trimming took off 8 bases at V and 0 bases at J, with 13 bases between the two ends. The CDR3 DNA is TGTGCTAGTCGTGGTTTGAGGGACCAAGAGACCCAGTACTTC. Protein: CASRGLRDQETQYF.